Included here is one T cell receptor (beta chain) sequence, with context. Some clones are missing from TCRdb's copy, which holds only in-frame ones; the method was immunoSEQ multiplex PCR. Altogether tens of thousands of clones are present, approximately 90% being singletons, with the ten largest covering around 1.5%. This sample stems from a study of graft-versus-host responses after intestinal transplantation. Sequenced here: PBMCs, sampled 26 days after transplant. The TCR originated in a human patient who received an intestinal transplant, so some T cells may come from the graft donor.

The CDR3 DNA reads TGTGCTAGCTCCGACGCGGTGTTTTCCTCCTACAATGAGCAGTTCTTC. Its protein product is CASSDAVFSSYNEQFF. The chain employs TRBV7-7 and TRBJ2-1; unclear D gene. The CDR3 has 16 residues. Germline V CDR1 and CDR2: SSHAT, FNYEAQ (reference sequence). Supplemented by reference TRBV7-7 and TRBJ2-1, the full variable domain reads GAGVSQSPRYKVTKRGQDVTLRCDPISSHATLYWYQQALGQGPEFLTYFNYEAQPDKSGLPSDRFSAERPEGSISTLTIQRTEQRDSAMYRCASSDAVFSSYNEQFFGPGTRLTVL.